The clone carrying this T cell receptor (beta chain) was picked up many times. The antigen is not known. Trimming cost V 1 base and J 6 bases; bases outside gene matches: 7. The germline CDR1 and CDR2 sequences are SGHTA and FQGNSA. This CDR3 comprises 16 residues. The table came from immunoSEQ multiplex PCR; TCRdb's copy has only in-frame clones and leaves some out. This sample has 450,000 to 600,000 clones, with about four fifths found just once. The sample originates from a study of shared clonotypes between healthy human individuals. Study results and caveats: Genetic and exposure-history diversity was limited by the small donor number. In this cohort, only blood was sampled, and tissue repertoires likely differ.

Every contributor of samples was a Caucasian grown-up residing in Nashville, Tennessee. Sequencing was performed on PBMCs. This TCR was recovered from a woman in her forties in good health. Some clones in this sample may be carry-over from other donors' samples. The rearrangement uses TRBV7-2 and TRBJ1-5, with 9 positions matching TRBD1. The CDR3: CASSLGDRVTGQPQHF. Here the CDR3 DNA reads TGTGCCAGCAGCTTAGGGGACAGGGTTACTGGTCAGCCCCAGCATTTT.